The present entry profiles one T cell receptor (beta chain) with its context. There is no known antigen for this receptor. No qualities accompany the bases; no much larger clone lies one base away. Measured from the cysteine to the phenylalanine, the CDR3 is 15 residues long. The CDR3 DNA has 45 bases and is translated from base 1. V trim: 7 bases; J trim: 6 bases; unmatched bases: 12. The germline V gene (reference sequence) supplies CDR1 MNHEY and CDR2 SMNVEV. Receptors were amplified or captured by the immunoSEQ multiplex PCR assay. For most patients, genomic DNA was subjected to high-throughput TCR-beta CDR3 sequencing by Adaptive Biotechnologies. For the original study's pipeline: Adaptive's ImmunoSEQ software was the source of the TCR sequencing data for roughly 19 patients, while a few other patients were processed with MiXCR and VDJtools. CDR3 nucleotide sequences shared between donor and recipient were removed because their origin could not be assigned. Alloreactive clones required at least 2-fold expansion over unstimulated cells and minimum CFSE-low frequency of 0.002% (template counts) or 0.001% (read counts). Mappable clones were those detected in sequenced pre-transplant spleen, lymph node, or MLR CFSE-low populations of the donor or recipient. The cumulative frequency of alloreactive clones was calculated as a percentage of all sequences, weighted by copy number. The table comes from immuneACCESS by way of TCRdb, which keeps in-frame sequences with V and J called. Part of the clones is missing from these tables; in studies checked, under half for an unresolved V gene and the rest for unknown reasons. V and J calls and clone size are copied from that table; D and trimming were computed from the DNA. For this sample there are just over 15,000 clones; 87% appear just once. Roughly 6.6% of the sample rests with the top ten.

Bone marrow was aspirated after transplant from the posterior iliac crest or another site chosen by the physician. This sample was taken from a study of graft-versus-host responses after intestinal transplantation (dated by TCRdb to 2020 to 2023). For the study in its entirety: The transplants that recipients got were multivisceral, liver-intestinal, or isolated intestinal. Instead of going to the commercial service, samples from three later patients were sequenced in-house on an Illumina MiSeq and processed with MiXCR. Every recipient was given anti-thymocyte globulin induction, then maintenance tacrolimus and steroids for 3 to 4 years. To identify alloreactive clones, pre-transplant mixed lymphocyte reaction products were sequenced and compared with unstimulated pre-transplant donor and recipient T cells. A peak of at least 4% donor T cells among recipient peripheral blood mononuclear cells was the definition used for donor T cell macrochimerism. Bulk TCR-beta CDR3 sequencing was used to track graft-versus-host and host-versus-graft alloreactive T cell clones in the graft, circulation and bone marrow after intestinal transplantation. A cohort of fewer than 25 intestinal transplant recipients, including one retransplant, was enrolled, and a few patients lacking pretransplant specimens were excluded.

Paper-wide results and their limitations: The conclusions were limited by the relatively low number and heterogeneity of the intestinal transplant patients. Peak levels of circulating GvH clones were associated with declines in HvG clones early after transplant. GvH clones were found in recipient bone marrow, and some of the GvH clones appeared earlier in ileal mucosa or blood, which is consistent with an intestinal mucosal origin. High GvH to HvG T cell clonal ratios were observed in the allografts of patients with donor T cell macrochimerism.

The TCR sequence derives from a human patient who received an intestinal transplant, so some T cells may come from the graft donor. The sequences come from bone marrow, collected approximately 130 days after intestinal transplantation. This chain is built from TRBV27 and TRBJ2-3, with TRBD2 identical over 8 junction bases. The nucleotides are TGTGCCAGCAAGTCCGGGACTAGTATTTACGATACGCAGTATTTT. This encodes CASKSGTSIYDTQYF.